The 26 T cell receptor beta chains below were found in one sample sequenced in a study of blood T cell repertoires in COVID-19. The table came from immunoSEQ multiplex PCR; TCRdb's copy has only in-frame clones and leaves some out. The top ten hold around 13% of the sample, which has over 60,000 clones, around 86% seen once. Sequencing was carried out using peripheral blood. These receptors all stem from a woman aged 55-70 years with acute or convalescent COVID-19.

This rearrangement joins TRBV6-5 to TRBJ2-7; TRBD1 might be the D (7 bases). This CDR3 contains 13 residues. The germline V gene encodes CDR1 MNHEY and CDR2 SVGAGI. The germline V and J ends were trimmed by 6 bases and 2 bases, with 11 bases remaining between them. In DNA form, the CDR3 reads TGTGCCAGCAGCCGCGGGACAGCCTACGAGCAGTACTTC. This translates into CASSRGTAYEQYF.

This clone is a singleton in its sample. The chain uses TRBV5-4 and TRBJ1-2; D is perhaps TRBD1 (6 bases). Deletions cut 3 bases from V and 4 bases from J, with 10 bases between. Per germline, CDR1 SGHNT and CDR2 YYREEE (reference sequence). This CDR3 region has 13 residues. The CDR3 DNA is TGTGCCAGCAGCTCACAGGGTAGCTATGGCTACACCTTC. It codes for CASSSQGSYGYTF.

This clone was seen a single time. The V and J genes are TRBV4-1 and TRBJ1-1; tentative D call: TRBD1 (6 bases). The CDR3 extends over 12 amino acids. V lost 3 bases, J lost 11 bases, and 13 bases lay in between. Germline CDR1 and CDR2: MGHRA and YSYEKL. CDR3 protein: CASSHSEGGAFF. CDR3 coding DNA: TGCGCCAGCAGCCATTCCGAGGGGGGGGCTTTCTTT.

The chain uses TRBV29-1 and TRBJ1-1, with TRBD1 identical over 7 bases. The ends lost 7 bases at V and 8 bases at J; junction bases unmatched: 7. The germline gives CDR1 SQVTM, CDR2 ANQGSEA. CDR3 size: 11 residues. Written as DNA, the CDR3 is TGCAGCGCCGACAGGGAGAGAGAAGCTTTCTTT. This encodes CSADREREAFF.

The rearrangement links TRBV7-9 to TRBJ1-4, with D possibly matching TRBD1 (5 bases). The V end lost 3 bases, the J end lost 7 bases, and 12 bases lay between the germline ends. CDR1 SEHNR and CDR2 FQNEAQ come from the germline V gene (reference sequence). This CDR3 has 14 residues. CDR3 DNA sequence: TGTGCCAGCAGCTTGGCCAGGGATGGTGAAAAACTGTTTTTT. It encodes CASSLARDGEKLFF.

This clone occurred a few times. The rearrangement links TRBV7-9 to TRBJ1-3; D uncertain. Trimming took 3 bases from V and 2 from J, leaving 5 bases between them. The CDR3 runs 13 residues. CDR1 and CDR2 from the germline V gene are SEHNR and FQNEAQ (reference sequence). The CDR3 here is CASSFVPGNTIYF. DNA of the CDR3: TGTGCCAGCAGCTTCGTCCCTGGAAACACCATATATTTT.

This chain connects TRBV10-2 to TRBJ2-3, with 7 bases lining up with TRBD2. Germline values: CDR1 WSHSY, CDR2 SAAADI. The CDR3 has 14 residues. V gave up 7 bases and J gave up 0 bases; unmatched junction bases: 4. The CDR3 here is CASMLAASTDTQYF. The CDR3 bases are TGCGCCAGCATGCTAGCGGCTAGCACAGATACGCAGTATTTT.

The genes are TRBV11-2 and TRBJ1-4, with TRBD1 matching over 9 bases. With V trimmed by 5 bases and J by 2 bases, 3 bases remained unmatched. Germline V CDR1 and CDR2: SGHAT, FQNNGV. The CDR3 totals 15 residues. CDR3 sequence reads: CASSKDRGTNEKLFF. The DNA for the CDR3 is TGTGCCAGCAGCAAGGACAGGGGTACTAATGAAAAACTGTTTTTT.

The V gene is TRBV25-1, the J gene TRBJ2-1; TRBD2 agrees at 8 bases. Germline loops: CDR1 MGHDK, CDR2 SYGVNS. The CDR3 loop spans 14 amino acids. After removal of 8 bases from V and 4 bases from J, the junction contained 7 bases not matched to a gene. The DNA for the CDR3 is TGTGCCAGCCGACTTAGCGGGGATTACAATGAGCAGTTCTTC. Its protein is CASRLSGDYNEQFF.

The V and J genes are TRBV18 and TRBJ1-1, with D hard to call. This CDR3 is 15 amino acids long. V was clipped by 3 bases and J by 3 bases, with 14 bases between them. From germline, CDR1 is KGHSH and CDR2 LQKENI. Here the CDR3 reads CASSPEMGEHTEAFF. CDR3 nucleotide sequence: TGTGCCAGCTCACCGGAAATGGGAGAACACACTGAAGCTTTCTTT.

The chain employs TRBV3-1 (or the pseudogene TRBV3-2) and TRBJ1-3; tentatively, D is TRBD1 (5 bases). Germline CDR1 reads LGHDT; CDR2 reads YNNKEL (reference sequence). The CDR3 totals 15 residues. V was cut by 3 bases and J by 1 base, with 10 bases left in between. CDR3 nucleotides: TGTGCCAGCAGCCAGGGGCGCGATTCTGGAAACACCATATATTTT. Translated: CASSQGRDSGNTIYF.

This clone counts as medium-sized (0.01 to 0.1%). The V call is TRBV10-3, the J call TRBJ1-6; 7 bases are shared with TRBD1. The trim removed 7 bases at V and 7 bases at J, leaving 7 bases unmatched. The CDR3 has 14 amino acids. The germline CDR1 and CDR2 sequences are ENHRY and SYGVKD. This chain's CDR3 is CAINPDRDNSPLHF. DNA of the CDR3: TGTGCCATCAATCCCGACAGGGACAATTCACCCCTCCACTTT.

The chain carries TRBV4-1 and TRBJ1-5, with D perhaps matching TRBD1 (6 bases). The CDR3 loop spans 17 amino acids. Germline V gene sequence: CDR1 MGHRA, CDR2 YSYEKL. The V and J ends lost 2 bases and 1 base respectively, with 15 bases between them. CDR3 sequence: CASSQTVRGASNQPQHF. As DNA, the CDR3 is TGCGCCAGCAGCCAAACCGTCCGGGGGGCGAGCAATCAGCCCCAGCATTTT.

The chain joins TRBV9 to TRBJ1-4, with D possibly being TRBD1 (6 bases). Germline CDR1 is SGDLS and CDR2 is YYNGEE. The CDR3 loop spans 14 amino acids. The V end lost 7 bases, the J end lost 8 bases, and 18 bases lay between the germline ends. In DNA form, the CDR3 reads TGTGCCAGCGGCACAGGGCGCGCATCGGAAAAACTGTTTTTT. It specifies CASGTGRASEKLFF.

V gene TRBV7-2 combines with J gene TRBJ1-3; D possibly corresponds to TRBD1 (5 bases). This CDR3 contains 13 residues. Germline V gene sequence: CDR1 SGHTA, CDR2 FQGNSA. V lost 3 bases to trimming and J lost 7 bases, with 10 bases between them. This CDR3 is CASSFGTENTIYF. For the CDR3, the DNA is TGTGCCAGCAGCTTCGGGACTGAGAACACCATATATTTT.

J is TRBJ2-3 and V is TRBV7-2; 8 bases are shared with TRBD2. The CDR3 length is 16 residues. V lost 2 bases to trimming and J lost 8 bases; unmatched junction nucleotides: 12. Looked up from germline, CDR1 is SGHTA and CDR2 is FQGNSA. The CDR3 DNA reads TGTGCCAGCAGCTTATCGAGTAGCGGGGCTTCTGGTACGCAGTATTTT. Residues: CASSLSSSGASGTQYF. The full variable domain, completed using reference TRBV7-2 and TRBJ2-3, is GAGVSQSPSNKVTEKGKDVELRCDPISGHTALYWYRQSLGQGLEFLIYFQGNSAPDKSGLPSDRFSAERTGGSVSTLTIQRTQQEDSAVYLCASSLSSSGASGTQYFGPGTRLTVL.

V gene TRBV28 combines with J gene TRBJ1-2; the D is unclear. The CDR3 has 13 amino acids. V was trimmed by 2 bases and J by 12 bases, leaving 16 bases between them. Germline V gene sequence: CDR1 MDHEN, CDR2 SYDVKM. The CDR3 is CASSLRLRGGNTF. The CDR3 DNA follows: TGTGCCAGCAGTTTACGATTGAGAGGCGGAAACACCTTC.

This chain links TRBV28 with TRBJ1-4; the D gene is possibly TRBD1 (5 bases). This CDR3 comprises 19 residues. Between the trimmed V and J ends, which lost 7 bases and 0 bases, there was a span of 24 bases. Germline V lookup: CDR1 MDHEN, CDR2 SYDVKM. The CDR3 loop reads CASIMRNRGPFSTNEKLFF. As DNA, the CDR3 is TGTGCCAGCATTATGCGTAATAGGGGTCCCTTTTCAACTAATGAAAAACTGTTTTTT.

The V and J genes are TRBV5-1 and TRBJ1-4; D is perhaps TRBD1 (6 bases). CDR1 is SGHRS, CDR2 YFSETQ, per germline. With 4 bases removed from V and 2 bases from J, the gap between germline ends came to 15 bases. CDR3 length: 16 residues. CDR3 coding DNA: TGCGCCAGCAGCACGGACGGGGGGCGGACTAATGAAAAACTGTTTTTT. Encoded protein: CASSTDGGRTNEKLFF.

This clone was seen once. The gene calls are TRBV28 and TRBJ2-7, with a tentative D call TRBD1 (5 bases). Trimming took 2 bases from V and 4 from J, leaving 15 bases between them. Germline assignment: CDR1 MDHEN and CDR2 SYDVKM. The CDR3 has 15 residues. CDR3 sequence: CASSLMGQGLYEQYF. CDR3 sequence (DNA): TGTGCCAGCAGTTTAATGGGTCAGGGCCTGTACGAGCAGTACTTC.

The J gene is TRBJ2-2, the V gene TRBV6-6; the D gene is possibly TRBD1 (6 bases). The V gene's germline CDR1 is MNHNY and CDR2 SVGAGI (reference sequence). The CDR3 is 15 amino acids. Trimming took off 0 bases at V and 1 base at J, with 6 bases between the two ends. DNA of the CDR3: TGTGCCAGCAGTTACTCGGGACAGAACACCGGGGAGCTGTTTTTT. Its translation is CASSYSGQNTGELFF.

The gene calls are TRBV9 and TRBJ2-7, with TRBD1 matching 9 bases. CDR1 is SGDLS and CDR2 is YYNGEE in the germline V gene. Trimming removed 4 bases from V and 2 bases from J; junction bases left unmatched: 4. The CDR3 runs 14 residues. The CDR3 region is CASSLGDRAYEQYF. CDR3 DNA sequence: TGTGCCAGCAGCCTGGGGGACAGGGCCTACGAGCAGTACTTC.

J is TRBJ2-3 and V is TRBV30; a possible D gene is TRBD2 (5 bases). The V end was cut by 2 bases, the J end by 6 bases, with 6 bases between. Germline lookup yields CDR1 GTSNPN and CDR2 SVGIG (reference sequence). The CDR3 consists of 11 residues. The CDR3 spells CAWSPGDTQYF. CDR3 in DNA: TGTGCCTGGAGTCCGGGGGATACGCAGTATTTT. Based on the CDR3 plus reference TRBV30 and TRBJ2-3, the full variable domain is SQTIHQWPATLVQPVGSPLSLECTVEGTSNPNLYWYRQAAGRGLQLLFYSVGIGQISSEVPQNLSASRPQDRQFILSSKKLLLSDSGFYLCAWSPGDTQYFGPGTRLTVL.

This chain uses TRBV2 with TRBJ2-7; D ambiguous. The CDR3 runs 11 residues. CDR1 is SNHLY and CDR2 is FYNNEI in the germline V gene. Trimming stripped 4 bases from V and 4 bases from J, with 5 bases between. The CDR3 coding sequence is TGTGCCAGCAGTGGGCTGTACGAGCAGTACTTC. Residues: CASSGLYEQYF.

The gene calls are TRBV29-1 and TRBJ2-2; a weak D match, TRBD2 (6 bases). The CDR3 extends over 14 amino acids. Germline assignment: CDR1 SQVTM and CDR2 ANQGSEA. V shed 5 bases and J shed 6 bases, with 16 bases lying between them. CDR3 amino acids: CSVLKGREAGELFF. The CDR3 bases are TGCAGCGTTCTAAAGGGCAGGGAGGCCGGGGAGCTGTTTTTT.

This chain connects TRBV7-9 to TRBJ1-4; D gene unclear. CDR1 SEHNR and CDR2 FQNEAQ come from the germline V gene (reference sequence). The ends were cut back, 6 bases at V and 7 bases at J, with 18 bases in the middle. This CDR3 region has 15 residues. The CDR3 coding sequence is TGTGCCAGCAGTCGGCCGGGATCCGAGGGTGAAAAACTGTTTTTT. It translates to CASSRPGSEGEKLFF.